This TCR beta chain is drawn from a study of blood T cells in healthy people across ages. Study conclusions and caveats: Those diversity estimates obtained from one million T cells were thought to be underestimates. With naive T cell percentage, TCR beta diversity showed a strong correlation. Long-lived and aged donors differed, with more naive CD4+ cells and higher diversity in the long-lived.

Comments on this clonotype: As yet, its antigen is unknown.

V was clipped by 4 bases and J by 6 bases, with 5 bases between them. This CDR3 region has 10 residues. From germline, CDR1 is SQVTM and CDR2 ANQGSEA. Peripheral blood was drawn, roughly 10 milliliters per donor. Primed by a sample-barcoded 5' primer and a J-beta primer mix, a second PCR proceeded for about 6 to 12 cycles. A single record per CDR3 protein comes from TCRdb applying MiXCR to the 5' RACE reads. The table shows about 1.8 million distinct CDR3 sequences, with about 49% occurring only once. The receptor was derived from a woman aged 40 to 50 in good health. This chain links TRBV29-1 with TRBJ2-3, with D unresolved. Sequenced input: blood. The CDR3, as DNA: TGCAGCGTTGTTCGTGATACGCAGTATTTT. Translated, it gives CSVVRDTQYF.